This TCR beta chain is from a study of cytomegalovirus exposure and HLA in healthy donors (dated by TCRdb to 2015 to 2018). Turning to the overall study: An earlier analysis of some 600 of the donors reported approximately 260 Gb of sequence data and around 100 million unique TCR beta sequences obtained from about 200 million T cells. An early release that covered some 630 HLA-typed donors contained approximately 290 gigabases of sequencing data and 70 million to 100 million unique TCR sequences. The genetic ancestry cluster associated with self-reported Caucasian donors included around four fifths of the 398 genotyped donors. The aim of the study was to test whether cataloging public T cell receptors could identify signatures of past pathogen exposure. The T cell repertoires of 700 or so subjects were profiled by immunosequencing and related to cytomegalovirus serostatus. A separate validation cohort of 100 to 150 different subjects was used in addition to the 666-subject first cohort. To predict cytomegalovirus infection status, the study brought together high-throughput TCR immunosequencing, statistical association of individual TCRs with disease status, and machine learning. A later analysis re-analyzed previously published TCR beta repertoires from about 730 donors and added high-resolution HLA genotyping to study TCR occurrence patterns. Rather than drawing on any new phenotypic data, the later analysis identified candidate immune exposures from TCR beta sequences and the way those sequences occurred across donors. An earlier analysis of 587 of the donors used high-throughput TCR beta sequencing to judge whether each TCR beta V gene segment behaved as functional or pseudogenic. Donor age, sex, ethnicity and CMV serostatus were collected together with the repertoire data. Genome-wide SNP genotypes for about three fifths of the 666 donors were used in a later genetic analysis, which treated that subset as a discovery cohort. All discovery cohort repertoires had been generated using a single sequencing platform. Class I and class II HLA loci were covered by the typing at four-digit resolution. Typing coverage varied by locus: about 620-630 donors for A, B, C, DRB1 and DQB1; approximately 500 for DQA1; more than 600 for DPA1; approximately 450 for DPB1. About 5 DR-DQ haplotypes were handled as single units for association and clustering, since linkage in the cohort was strong. Across approximately 400 genotyped donors of the cohort, an average of 235,054 unique TCR beta nucleotide sequences per donor were sequenced, and 15% to 20% of those sequences were non-productive. The paper's findings and limits, for the study overall: The sequencing pipeline was judged likely to have produced a cluster of highly shared sequence variants as a technical artifact. In a later genetic analysis, fewer N-insertions in productive TCRs were reported among donors in an Asian-associated ancestry cluster than the 666-donor mean. Several of the top co-occurrence clusters appeared to be linked to parvovirus B19, influenza, CMV and Epstein-Barr virus, according to a later analysis. Because counts were too low, approximately 15 rarely observed V segments, including chromosome 9 orphons, were excluded from the earlier analysis of around 640 of the donors. In this cohort, only TCR beta chains were sequenced, and detectable features were limited by the absence of alpha or paired-chain data. For the cohort, immune exposure information was limited to CMV serostatus. At a false discovery rate of 0.05, a later analysis linked 15,000 to 20,000 TCR beta sequences to specific HLA alleles. A later analysis found that most CMV-associated TCR beta chains appeared HLA-restricted, with HLA associations seemingly driven largely by CMV exposure. A total of 150 or so TCR beta chains were listed by the study as associated with cytomegalovirus. The classifier was reported to diagnose cytomegalovirus status with high specificity and sensitivity in both the original cohort and the validation cohort. Linkage disequilibrium might explain the correlated functional status among segregating V segments, but an unknown experimental factor could not be ruled out. HLA typing was unavailable for some donors at each locus, so association tests used only the typed subset. A later genetic analysis associated a missense DCLRE1C variant with V-gene and J-gene trimming of TCR beta chains, and an independent cohort replicated the association. When HLA alleles, especially DR and DQ, strongly co-occurred, attributing TCR associations to individual alleles was difficult. Most TCR sequences were observed very rarely across donors, whereas some public TCRs were present in many individuals. In a later analysis, the rate of TCR association differed among HLA loci, with DRB1 alleles having the most associated TCRs and HLA-C alleles having the fewest. A later analysis found that HLA-associated TCR beta chains were more clonally expanded and had lower generation probabilities than equally common non-associated chains. Presence/absence analyses assumed roughly uniform sequencing depth across donors, an assumption that may not hold. Broadly in line with IMGT annotations, most TCR beta V segments showed up in productive rearrangements about 87% or about 30% of the time in an earlier analysis of several hundred of the donors. A further reported finding was that TCR beta sequences accurately predicted the HLA-A and HLA-B alleles for most subjects in the first cohort. The authors suggested that the approach could potentially be generalized to other disease states and immunological phenotypes. In vitro tests confirmed that a few of the cytomegalovirus-associated TCR beta chains recognize cytomegalovirus antigens. Some IMGT-functional V segments, including TRBV6-2 and TRBV6-3, could not be told apart with the 87-base-pair reads, so those segments were excluded.

Regarding this clone: Which antigen it targets is not known. The input lacks base qualities; no much larger clone sits a single base away.

The library was produced with the immunoSEQ multiplex PCR assay. A mixture of 60 forward primers for TCR Vbeta segments and 13 reverse primers for TCR Jbeta segments was used in the multiplex PCR. Amplification of the CDR3 region of rearranged TCR beta genes was performed with a multiplex PCR assay on genomic DNA. Amplified TCR beta libraries were sequenced as 87-base-pair reads on the Illumina HiSeq System. As for the original processing: A later analysis counted 75 million to 100 million unique TCR beta chains across the 550 to 800 repertoires, and roughly 10 million of these chains were shared by at least two donors. Raw reads were error-corrected and collapsed into unique sequences with a nearest-neighbor algorithm that merged closely related sequences to remove PCR and sequencing errors. CDR3 sequences were aligned to IMGT reference sequences to assign V, D and J gene segments. For a sequence to be retained, a match of at least six nucleotides to both a V gene segment and a J gene segment was required. Rearrangements were called productive when the CDR3 lacked stop codons and stayed in frame with V and J; all others were non-productive. CDR3 was defined by IMGT convention, running from the second conserved V-encoded cysteine to the conserved J-encoded phenylalanine. The earlier analysis of 587 of the donors excluded sequences that lacked an unambiguous match to a single V gene segment. An earlier analysis of 500 to 600 of the donors classified V segments as functional when productive rearrangements were above 56.7% and as segregating when the standard deviation between donors was above 5%. A statistical classification framework was developed to diagnose cytomegalovirus status using the catalog of TCR beta chain sequences. A later analysis assigned V and J genes by comparing TCR nucleotide sequences with IMGT/GENE-DB human TR gene sequences. The TCRdist pipeline was used in a later analysis to assign CDR3 sequences and most-parsimonious VDJ recombination scenarios. A later analysis defined each TCR beta chain by its CDR3 amino acid sequence plus V-gene family, and excluded reads lacking a unique V-gene family. As a way to deal with suspected cross-contamination and a sequencing artifact, a later analysis dropped roughly 600 nucleotide sequences that were highly shared and had low generation probability. In a later analysis, a clonal expansion index was calculated for each public chain from normalized within-repertoire ranks of inferred template counts. In a later analysis, generation probabilities were computed with a VDJ recombination model fitted to out-of-frame rearrangements, and the resulting probabilities were checked against IGoR. In a later analysis, hypergeometric tests were used to score TCR-TCR, TCR-HLA and TCR-CMV co-occurrence, with a repertoire-size bias correction applied to TCR pairs. A later analysis estimated false discovery rates by permuting HLA or CMV assignments 20 times. A later analysis grouped co-occurring TCRs with DBSCAN, adding TCRdist sequence similarity when clustering within HLA-allele-positive subsets. Repertoires with fewer than 30,000 or more than 120,000 public chains were left out of co-occurrence clustering, as were four to six repertoires with anomalous nucleotide sharing. The immuneACCESS repertoire file appears here via TCRdb, limited to in-frame rearrangements. These files lack a portion of the clones; in checked studies, under half of the deficit traces to unresolved V genes, and the cause of the others is not known. V and J calls and clone size are as listed in that table; D and trimming were resolved from the DNA. The sample data list about 140,000 clones, and about 84% of these were observed just once. Of the sample, 2.4% falls within the top ten clones.

V is clipped by 1 base and J by 1 base, and the sequence between their germline boundaries is 7 bases long. The CDR3 contains 15 residues, cysteine and phenylalanine counted. The sequence is cut down to CDR3 DNA, 45 bases in frame from base 1. CDR1 LNHDA and CDR2 SQIVND were looked up in the germline V gene (reference sequence). The cohort was made up of 666 healthy bone marrow donors. At the time of sampling, every cohort member was nominally healthy, though immune exposures that went unrecorded were likely present. The donor was CMV seropositive and was included in the group of 289 seropositive cohort members. Each donor provided a peripheral blood sample, and peripheral blood mononuclear cells were used for TCR beta sequencing. Genomic DNA was extracted from the blood cell samples with the Qiagen DNeasy Blood Extraction Kit.

The V gene is TRBV19 and the J gene is TRBJ2-2, with TRBD1 tentatively as D gene (5 bases match). The receptor's source is a woman younger than 35 in good health and CMV-seropositive. Sequencing was done on a sample of PBMCs. The DNA sequence is as follows: TGTGCCAGTAGTATAGGTAGGGGGAACACCGGGGAGCTGTTTTTT. This codes for CASSIGRGNTGELFF.